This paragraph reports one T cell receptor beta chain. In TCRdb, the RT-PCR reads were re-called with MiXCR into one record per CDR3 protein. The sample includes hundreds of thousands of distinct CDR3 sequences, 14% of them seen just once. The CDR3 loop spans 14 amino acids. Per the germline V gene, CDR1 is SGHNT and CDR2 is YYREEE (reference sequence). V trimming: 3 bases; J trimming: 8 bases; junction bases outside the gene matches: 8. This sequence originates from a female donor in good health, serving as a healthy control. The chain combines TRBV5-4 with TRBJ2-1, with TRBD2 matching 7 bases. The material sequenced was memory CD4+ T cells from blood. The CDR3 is CASSWGGSVDEQFF. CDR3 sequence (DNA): TGTGCCAGCAGCTGGGGGGGGTCAGTGGATGAGCAGTTCTTC.